A selection of T cell receptor beta chains follows, all from one sample in a study of blood T cell repertoires in COVID-19. The protocol was immunoSEQ multiplex PCR, while the TCRdb copy is restricted to in-frame clones and leaves out a portion. The profile shows roughly 120,000 clones, about 90% of them singletons. Sequenced sample: peripheral blood. Receptor source: a woman in her 50s with acute or convalescent COVID-19. Both conserved end residues are part of each CDR3. A D gene is named only where the DNA matches it firmly. Only some rows state a clone size, as once, few, many or a class for expanded clones.

clone_size: .; v_call: TRBV9; j_call: TRBJ2-2; d_call: .; cdr3_nt: TGTGCCAGCAGCTCCAGGGGCCCCGGGGAGCTGTTTTTT; cdr3_aa: CASSSRGPGELFF
clone_size: .; v_call: TRBV7-3; j_call: TRBJ1-1; d_call: .; cdr3_nt: TGTGCCAGCACCTTGGGCTTAGGCACTGAAGCTTTCTTT; cdr3_aa: CASTLGLGTEAFF
clone_size: .; v_call: TRBV5-1; j_call: TRBJ2-5; d_call: .; cdr3_nt: TGCGCCAGCAGGGGGGCCCCGTTCCAAGAGACCCAGTACTTC; cdr3_aa: CASRGAPFQETQYF
clone_size: once; v_call: TRBV6-5; j_call: TRBJ2-1; d_call: TRBD1; cdr3_nt: TGTGCCAGCAGGGTGACAGGGAATTATAATGAGCAGTTCTTC; cdr3_aa: CASRVTGNYNEQFF
clone_size: .; v_call: TRBV7-9; j_call: TRBJ1-1; d_call: TRBD1; cdr3_nt: TGTGCCAGCCGATCAAAGGGGGCAGGTATTAACACTGAAGCTTTCTTT; cdr3_aa: CASRSKGAGINTEAFF
clone_size: .; v_call: TRBV7-2; j_call: TRBJ1-5; d_call: .; cdr3_nt: TGTGCCAGCAGCCCTTCGGGGACACTTAGCAATCAGCCCCAGCATTTT; cdr3_aa: CASSPSGTLSNQPQHF
clone_size: .; v_call: TRBV10-2; j_call: TRBJ1-6; d_call: .; cdr3_nt: TGCGCCAGCAGTGCACAGGTAACTTCGGCCCTCCACTTT; cdr3_aa: CASSAQVTSALHF
clone_size: .; v_call: TRBV28; j_call: TRBJ1-3; d_call: .; cdr3_nt: TGTGCCAGCAGACGGGGGGGGTCTGGAAACACCATATATTTT; cdr3_aa: CASRRGGSGNTIYF
clone_size: .; v_call: TRBV10-3; j_call: TRBJ1-2; d_call: .; cdr3_nt: TGTGCCATCAGGGTCGAAAGTACGGAGGGCTACACCTTC; cdr3_aa: CAIRVESTEGYTF
clone_size: .; v_call: TRBV6-1; j_call: TRBJ1-4; d_call: .; cdr3_nt: TGTGCCAGCAGTGAACTAGGGAGTCAAGCTAATGAAAAACTGTTTTTT; cdr3_aa: CASSELGSQANEKLFF
clone_size: .; v_call: TRBV7-2; j_call: TRBJ1-2; d_call: TRBD1; cdr3_nt: TGTGCCAGCAGGTTTACAGGGGGCAAGGGCTACACCTTC; cdr3_aa: CASRFTGGKGYTF
clone_size: .; v_call: TRBV25-1; j_call: TRBJ2-2; d_call: TRBD1; cdr3_nt: TGTGCCAGCAGTGAAACAGGGGCCACCGGGGAGCTGTTTTTT; cdr3_aa: CASSETGATGELFF
clone_size: once; v_call: TRBV6-5; j_call: TRBJ1-2; d_call: .; cdr3_nt: TGTGCCGGATCCCGGGACTCTAACTATGGCTACACCTTC; cdr3_aa: CAGSRDSNYGYTF
clone_size: .; v_call: TRBV6-5; j_call: TRBJ1-1; d_call: TRBD1; cdr3_nt: TGTGCCAGCAGCTTACAGGGGACGAACACTGAAGCTTTCTTT; cdr3_aa: CASSLQGTNTEAFF
clone_size: .; v_call: TRBV5-6; j_call: TRBJ1-3; d_call: TRBD1; cdr3_nt: TGTGCCAGCAGCCTGAGGACAGGGGGCGCATTTGGAAACACCATATATTTT; cdr3_aa: CASSLRTGGAFGNTIYF
clone_size: .; v_call: TRBV5-1; j_call: TRBJ1-1; d_call: TRBD1; cdr3_nt: TGCGCCAGCAGCTTCGGGACAGGGGGCGGGAACACTGAAGCTTTCTTT; cdr3_aa: CASSFGTGGGNTEAFF
clone_size: .; v_call: TRBV29-1; j_call: TRBJ1-2; d_call: TRBD1; cdr3_nt: TGCAGCGCACGGGGACAGGAACATGGCTACACCTTC; cdr3_aa: CSARGQEHGYTF
clone_size: .; v_call: TRBV6-1; j_call: TRBJ1-4; d_call: .; cdr3_nt: TGTGCCAGCAGTGAATTCTCCGGGAGCGGTGAAAAACTGTTTTTT; cdr3_aa: CASSEFSGSGEKLFF
clone_size: .; v_call: TRBV7-2; j_call: TRBJ1-2; d_call: TRBD1; cdr3_nt: TGTGCCAGCAGCTTAGTGGCCGACAGGGCCCCAAGTTATGGCTACACCTTC; cdr3_aa: CASSLVADRAPSYGYTF
clone_size: .; v_call: TRBV7-2; j_call: TRBJ2-7; d_call: TRBD2; cdr3_nt: TGTGCCAGCAGCTTTGAAGGGACTAGCGGGATGGGAGAGCAGTACTTC; cdr3_aa: CASSFEGTSGMGEQYF
clone_size: .; v_call: TRBV19; j_call: TRBJ2-3; d_call: TRBD2; cdr3_nt: TGTGCCAGTACTACTAGCGGGAGTAGAACAGATACGCAGTATTTT; cdr3_aa: CASTTSGSRTDTQYF
clone_size: .; v_call: TRBV7-2; j_call: TRBJ1-1; d_call: .; cdr3_nt: TGTGCCAGCAGCCCCCACAAGGAGGGCACTGAAGCTTTCTTT; cdr3_aa: CASSPHKEGTEAFF
clone_size: .; v_call: TRBV10-2; j_call: TRBJ1-3; d_call: TRBD1; cdr3_nt: TGCGCCAGCAGTGAGCTGTCAGGACAGGGGGCGACGATTGGAAACACCATATATTTT; cdr3_aa: CASSELSGQGATIGNTIYF
clone_size: .; v_call: TRBV3-1/TRBV3-2; j_call: TRBJ1-3; d_call: .; cdr3_nt: TGTGCCAGCAGCCACGATGGGGAGGGAACTGGAAACACCATATATTTT; cdr3_aa: CASSHDGEGTGNTIYF
clone_size: .; v_call: TRBV30; j_call: TRBJ1-6; d_call: TRBD1; cdr3_nt: TGTGCCTGGAGTGTACCGAGGACAGGGGGCTACCGCACCTCACCCCTCCACTTT; cdr3_aa: CAWSVPRTGGYRTSPLHF
clone_size: .; v_call: TRBV13; j_call: TRBJ1-6; d_call: .; cdr3_nt: TGTGCCAGCAGCTTAGCAGGGGAAAGATCACCCCTCCACTTT; cdr3_aa: CASSLAGERSPLHF
clone_size: .; v_call: TRBV27; j_call: TRBJ1-5; d_call: .; cdr3_nt: TGTGCCAGCAGTTTTTTGGGAGACAATCAGCCCCAGCATTTT; cdr3_aa: CASSFLGDNQPQHF